Listed below are T cell receptor beta chains from one sample, sequenced in a study of blood T cell repertoires in COVID-19. Data came from immunoSEQ multiplex PCR; TCRdb stores just in-frame clones and leaves some out. This table has about 120,000 clones, about four fifths appearing once. Sequences were obtained from peripheral blood. Receptor source: a woman between 65 and 79 years old with acute or convalescent COVID-19. The CDR3 runs from the conserved cysteine through the conserved F or W. D genes are given only for firm matches. The size field is filled for only some rows; it gives once, few, many or a size class.

>TRBD2|TRBV9|NA|TRBJ2-5
CASSVSIAGDQETQYF
TGTGCCAGCAGCGTGTCTATAGCGGGGGATCAAGAGACCCAGTACTTC
>TRBD2|TRBV6-2/TRBV6-3|NA|TRBJ2-5
CASSPGLGLETQYF
TGTGCCAGCAGTCCGGGACTAGGTCTGGAGACCCAGTACTTC
>TRBD1|TRBV6-2/TRBV6-3|NA|TRBJ1-1
CASSPGDRGRNTEAFF
TGTGCCAGCAGCCCCGGGGACAGGGGCCGGAACACTGAAGCTTTCTTT
>NA|TRBV9|NA|TRBJ1-1
CASSVEGRDDEAFF
TGTGCCAGCAGCGTCGAGGGGAGGGATGACGAAGCTTTCTTT
>TRBD1|TRBV10-3|NA|TRBJ2-3
CAISGGQTLSTDTQYF
TGTGCCATCAGTGGGGGACAGACCCTCAGCACAGATACGCAGTATTTT
>NA|TRBV6-6|NA|TRBJ2-2
CASSYGRGGGTGELFF
TGTGCCAGCAGTTACGGTCGTGGAGGTGGCACCGGGGAGCTGTTTTTT
>NA|TRBV7-9|NA|TRBJ2-1
CASSLGQGSYNEQFF
TGTGCCAGCAGCTTAGGGCAGGGATCATACAATGAGCAGTTCTTC
>NA|TRBV6-1|few|TRBJ1-4
CASRSTGSAEKLFF
TGTGCCAGCAGATCAACAGGGAGCGCTGAAAAACTGTTTTTT
>NA|TRBV6-2/TRBV6-3|NA|TRBJ1-5
CASSRNRYIDQPQHF
TGTGCCAGCAGTAGGAACAGGTATATTGATCAGCCCCAGCATTTT
>TRBD2|TRBV5-4|NA|TRBJ2-2
CASSSGGMTSANTGELFF
TGTGCCAGCAGCTCGGGGGGGATGACTAGCGCGAACACCGGGGAGCTGTTTTTT
>TRBD2|TRBV24-1|NA|TRBJ2-5
CATSDLAGGTETQYF
TGTGCCACCAGTGATTTAGCGGGGGGCACGGAGACCCAGTACTTC
>TRBD2|TRBV4-1|once|TRBJ2-1
CASSQVMGGEPSYNEQFF
TGCGCCAGCAGCCAAGTAATGGGGGGGGAGCCCTCCTACAATGAGCAGTTCTTC
>NA|TRBV10-2|once|TRBJ2-2
CASRQIMTGNTGELFF
TGCGCCAGCAGGCAAATAATGACAGGGAACACCGGGGAGCTGTTTTTT
>TRBD1|TRBV18|NA|TRBJ2-3
CASSPTGGEDTQYF
TGTGCCAGCTCACCGACAGGGGGCGAGGATACGCAGTATTTT
>TRBD1|TRBV10-2|NA|TRBJ1-1
CASRGGQSMNTEAFF
TGCGCCAGCAGGGGGGGACAGAGCATGAACACTGAAGCTTTCTTT
>NA|TRBV2|NA|TRBJ2-7
CASKQGPVTYEQYF
TGTGCCAGCAAACAGGGCCCCGTGACCTACGAGCAGTACTTC
>TRBD1|TRBV10-3|NA|TRBJ1-1
CAITPTGAHTEAFF
TGTGCCATCACTCCGACAGGGGCTCACACTGAAGCTTTCTTT
>TRBD1|TRBV5-1|NA|TRBJ1-2
CASSKETGALSYTF
TGCGCCAGCAGCAAGGAGACAGGGGCTTTAAGCTACACCTTC
>TRBD2|TRBV12-5|NA|TRBJ2-2
CALSPHGAGGPPGELFF
TGTGCTCTCTCCCCCCACGGAGCGGGGGGGCCCCCCGGGGAGCTGTTTTTT
>NA|TRBV2|NA|TRBJ2-2
CASSVIPGSTGELFF
TGTGCCAGCAGCGTCATTCCAGGGTCCACCGGGGAGCTGTTTTTT
>NA|TRBV12-3/TRBV12-4|NA|TRBJ2-3
CASSFSRGDTQYF
TGTGCCAGCAGTTTCTCCCGCGGGGATACGCAGTATTTT
>NA|TRBV4-1|NA|TRBJ1-5
CASSQESYGNQPQHF
TGCGCCAGCAGCCAAGAATCCTATGGCAATCAGCCCCAGCATTTT
>TRBD1|TRBV18|NA|TRBJ2-3
CASSARTGSTDTQYF
TGTGCCAGCTCAGCACGGACAGGGAGCACAGATACGCAGTATTTT
>NA|TRBV4-2|NA|TRBJ2-2
CASSQGYSLTGELFF
TGTGCCAGCAGCCAAGGATACAGTTTGACCGGGGAGCTGTTTTTT
>NA|TRBV2|NA|TRBJ2-2
CASLRFEAGELFF
TGTGCCAGCCTACGATTCGAAGCTGGGGAGCTGTTTTTT
>TRBD1|TRBV7-9|NA|TRBJ2-1
CASSLGQGTYNEQFF
TGTGCCAGCAGCTTAGGACAGGGGACCTACAATGAGCAGTTCTTC